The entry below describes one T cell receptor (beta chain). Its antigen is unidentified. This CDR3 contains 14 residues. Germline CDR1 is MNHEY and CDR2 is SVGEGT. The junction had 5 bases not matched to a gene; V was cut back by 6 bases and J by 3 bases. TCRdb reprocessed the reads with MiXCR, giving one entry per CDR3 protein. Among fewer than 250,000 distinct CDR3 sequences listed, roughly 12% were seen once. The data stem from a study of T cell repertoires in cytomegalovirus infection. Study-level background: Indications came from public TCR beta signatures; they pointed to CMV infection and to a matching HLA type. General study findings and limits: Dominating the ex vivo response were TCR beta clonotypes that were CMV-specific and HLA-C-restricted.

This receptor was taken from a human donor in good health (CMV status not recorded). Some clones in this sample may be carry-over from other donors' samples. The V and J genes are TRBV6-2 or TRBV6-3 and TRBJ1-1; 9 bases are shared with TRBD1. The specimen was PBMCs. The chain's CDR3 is CASRDRGPYTEAFF. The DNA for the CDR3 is TGTGCCAGCAGGGACAGGGGTCCCTACACTGAAGCTTTCTTT.